The rows below give T cell receptor beta chains drawn from one sample of a study of beta chain features in type 1 diabetes. Here immunoSEQ multiplex PCR was the method, and the copy in TCRdb shows in-frame clones only, minus some. The top ten clones hold roughly 0.019% of a sample with some 250,000 clones, more than 11% of them seen once. The sample consisted of naive CD4+ T cells from blood. The receptor set was obtained from a man aged 25 to 45 with type 1 diabetes. Both conserved end residues are part of each CDR3. A D gene is named only where the DNA matches it firmly. A row's size may be missing; if present it is once, few, many or a size class.

clone_size j_call v_call d_call cdr3_nt cdr3_aa
few TRBJ2-2 TRBV7-9 TRBD1 TGTGCCAGCACCCCCCAGGGACAGGGCACCGGGGAGCTGTTTTTT CASTPQGQGTGELFF
NA TRBJ2-2 TRBV18 NA TGTGCCAGCTCACCACTCACCCCTACGAACACCGGGGAGCTGTTTTTT CASSPLTPTNTGELFF
few TRBJ2-7 TRBV6-5 TRBD1 TGTGCCAGCAGTTACTCAGGACAGGGGGGTTACGAGCAGTACTTC CASSYSGQGGYEQYF
few TRBJ2-7 TRBV7-2 NA TGTGCCAGCAGCTTAGCGGGACTCGAGGGGCTCGAGCAGTACTTC CASSLAGLEGLEQYF
NA TRBJ2-2 TRBV11-2 NA TGTGCCAGCAGCTTTTTTGGCGGGGAGAACACCGGGGAGCTGTTTTTT CASSFFGGENTGELFF
few TRBJ1-4 TRBV5-6 NA TGTGCCAGCAGCTTAGACAGGCCTTCTAATGAAAAACTGTTTTTT CASSLDRPSNEKLFF
few TRBJ2-1 TRBV9 TRBD2 TGTGCCAGCAGCGAGGGCCTGAGCGGGGGTATCAATGAGCAGTTCTTC CASSEGLSGGINEQFF
few TRBJ1-3 TRBV2 TRBD1 TGTGCCAGCCTAGGGACAGCTGGAAACACCATATATTTT CASLGTAGNTIYF
NA TRBJ2-7 TRBV7-9 TRBD1 TGTGCCAGCAGCCCGAACAGGGGCGGTCGGTTCGGCGAGCAGTACTTC CASSPNRGGRFGEQYF
NA TRBJ1-1 TRBV6-5 NA TGTTCCACAAAACGGGCAGGGCTCCTGAACACTGAAGCTTTCTTT CSTKRAGLLNTEAFF
NA TRBJ2-3 TRBV25-1 TRBD2 TGTGCCAGCAGTGTGCGGGGGGGCTACTTTAGCACAGATACGCAGTATTTT CASSVRGGYFSTDTQYF
few TRBJ2-7 TRBV2 NA TGTGCCAGCAGTGAAGCGCGGCGGGCCGAGTACGAGCAGTACTTC CASSEARRAEYEQYF
few TRBJ2-2 TRBV29-1 TRBD1 TGCAGCGTCGCAGGGGGCTCGGGCACCGGGGAGCTGTTTTTT CSVAGGSGTGELFF
few TRBJ1-1 TRBV11-3 NA TGTGCCAGCACCCTCTCCTATCAGGGGCACACTGAAGCTTTCTTT CASTLSYQGHTEAFF
few TRBJ2-1 TRBV7-9 TRBD1 TGTGCCAGCAGCCCTACAGGGGATGAGCAGTTCTTC CASSPTGDEQFF
few TRBJ2-1 TRBV18 TRBD1 TGTGCCAGCTCACCGACAGGGGTTCCGGATGAGCAGTTCTTC CASSPTGVPDEQFF
few TRBJ2-1 TRBV19 TRBD1 TGTGCCAGTAGTGACGGACAGGGCTACAATGAGCAGTTCTTC CASSDGQGYNEQFF
few TRBJ2-3 TRBV10-3 NA TGTGCCATCAGTGAGTCGGTGGCGGTTGAGCAGTATTTT CAISESVAVEQYF
few TRBJ1-6 TRBV7-2 TRBD1 TGTGCCAGCAGCCAAGACAGGGATTCACCCCTCCACTTT CASSQDRDSPLHF
few TRBJ1-3 TRBV10-3 TRBD1 TGTGCCATCAGGCCGGACAGGGGTGGAAACACCATATATTTT CAIRPDRGGNTIYF
NA TRBJ2-7 TRBV6-1 NA TGTGCCAGCAGTGGGGAGTCCTACGAGCAGTACTTC CASSGESYEQYF
NA TRBJ2-7 TRBV2 NA TGTGCCAGCAGTGAAGATCAAGGACACTCCTACGAGCAGTACTTC CASSEDQGHSYEQYF
few TRBJ2-1 TRBV6-4 NA TGTGCCAGCAGTGACTCATCGGGGGCCTACAATGAGCAGTTCTTC CASSDSSGAYNEQFF
few TRBJ1-1 TRBV6-5 TRBD1 TGTGCCAGCACTCCGGGGGACAGATCCACTGAAGCTTTCTTT CASTPGDRSTEAFF
few TRBJ2-7 TRBV7-9 NA TGTGCCAGCAGCCGGGCGCCAGGGGCCCACGAGCAGTACTTC CASSRAPGAHEQYF
NA TRBJ1-6 TRBV10-3 TRBD1 TGTGCCATCAGTGTCGGGACAGGGGGAGGTTCACCCCTCCACTTT CAISVGTGGGSPLHF
NA TRBJ2-3 TRBV11-2 TRBD2 TGTGCCAGCAGCGTTAGCGGGAGGGGTATGGATACGCAGTATTTT CASSVSGRGMDTQYF
few TRBJ2-6 TRBV4-1 NA TGCGCCAGCAGCCCCTCTGAGGGAGCTGGGGCCAACGTCCTGACTTTC CASSPSEGAGANVLTF
once TRBJ2-1 TRBV19 NA TGTGCCAGTACCCGCCGGGCGGGATATTTCTACAATGAGCAGTTCTTC CASTRRAGYFYNEQFF
NA TRBJ2-3 TRBV29-1 NA TGCAGCGTACTCACTGGGACTCGCCCAGATACGCAGTATTTT CSVLTGTRPDTQYF
few TRBJ1-1 TRBV4-1 NA TGCGCCAGCAGCCAAGGAGGTCGAGACAACACTGAAGCTTTCTTT CASSQGGRDNTEAFF
few TRBJ1-5 TRBV2 NA TGTGCCAGCAGTGAAACGGTTAGCAATCAGCCCCAGCATTTT CASSETVSNQPQHF
few TRBJ2-5 TRBV5-1 TRBD1 TGCGCCAGCAGCCTGGGACAGGGGGCTGAGACCCAGTACTTC CASSLGQGAETQYF
NA TRBJ1-5 TRBV2 NA TGTGCCAGCAGTGCTAGGGGAACTAGCAATCAGCCCCAGCATTTT CASSARGTSNQPQHF
NA TRBJ1-1 TRBV6-5 TRBD1 TGTGCCAGCAGTTCAGGACAGGGGAACACTGAAGCTTTCTTT CASSSGQGNTEAFF
few TRBJ2-1 TRBV5-1 NA TGCGCCAGCAGCTTGAGTGGGAGTTTCGGTGAGCAGTTCTTC CASSLSGSFGEQFF
few TRBJ1-4 TRBV5-1 TRBD1 TGCGCCAGCAGCCGGGAAGGGACAGGGAATGAAAAACTGTTTTTT CASSREGTGNEKLFF
few TRBJ1-3 TRBV29-1 NA TGCAGCGTGTGGACGGGGAGCTCTGGAAACACCATATATTTT CSVWTGSSGNTIYF
few TRBJ1-5 TRBV29-1 TRBD1 TGCAGCGTTGATGGGGGACAGCGCAATCAGCCCCAGCATTTT CSVDGGQRNQPQHF
few TRBJ1-5 TRBV4-1 NA TGCGCCAGCAGCCAGTCGGAGAATCAGCCCCAGCATTTT CASSQSENQPQHF
NA TRBJ2-1 TRBV9 TRBD2 TGTGCCAGCAGCCCCCCGGGTAGCGGGGGGGAGCGGGAGCAGTTCTTC CASSPPGSGGEREQFF
few TRBJ2-6 TRBV6-1 NA TGTGCCGGACAGACCCTCTCTGGGGCCAACGTCCTGACTTTC CAGQTLSGANVLTF
few TRBJ1-2 TRBV29-1 TRBD1 TGCAGCGTCCCGGACAGGGGCGCAAAAGGCTACACCTTC CSVPDRGAKGYTF
NA TRBJ1-2 TRBV5-4 NA TGTGCCAGCAGCTCCGGATCGATGGGAGGATACTATGGCTACACCTTC CASSSGSMGGYYGYTF
few TRBJ2-7 TRBV2 NA TGTGCCAGCAACCCGGGACGGGACAACTACGAGCAGTACTTC CASNPGRDNYEQYF
NA TRBJ2-3 TRBV7-2 TRBD2 TGTGCCAGCAGCTTCCGAGCGGGACGGGGCACAGATACGCAGTATTTT CASSFRAGRGTDTQYF
few TRBJ2-1 TRBV28 TRBD2 TGTGCCAGCGCCGCCACTAGCGGGATCTACAATGAGCAGTTCTTC CASAATSGIYNEQFF
few TRBJ2-3 TRBV15 TRBD2 TGTGCCACCAGCAGAGATACCGGGACTAGCGATACGCAGTATTTT CATSRDTGTSDTQYF